What follows are 12 T cell receptor beta chains derived from one specimen sequenced in a study of CD8+ T cells in alopecia areata (dated by TCRdb to between 2017 and 2018). Interpreted using the paper, the time point label stands for: about 4 weeks on oral tofacitinib. The sample's treatment or condition label, decoded: oral pan-JAK inhibitor, 5-10 mg twice daily. Library creation used the immunoSEQ multiplex PCR assay. To provide template for TCR sequencing, every sample had RNA extracted and reverse transcribed into cDNA. TCRdb's version of the immuneACCESS table is confined to in-frame rearrangements and falls short of the full clone set. An unresolved V gene accounts for under half of the shortfall where checked; the remainder is of unknown origin. This sample is represented by about 190,000 clones; 55% to 70% of them were singletons. The top ten clonotypes cover approximately 0.69% of the sample.

The sequencing used CD4+ T cells sorted from blood, collected at week 4, from a patient treated with tofacitinib. These receptors were taken from a human donor with alopecia areata.

This clone has only a few counts. The genes are TRBV27 and TRBJ2-5; 7 bases align to TRBD1. The length of the CDR3 is 13 residues. V shed 5 bases, J shed 5 bases, and the junction held 5 bases outside the gene matches. Germline CDR1 MNHEY, CDR2 SMNVEV (reference sequence). This chain's CDR3 is CASSGLRGETQYF. The CDR3 nucleotides are TGTGCCAGCAGTGGCCTCAGGGGGGAGACCCAGTACTTC.

The CDR3 here is CASRRQGRADTQYF. The CDR3 DNA sequence: TGTGCCAGCAGGAGACAGGGAAGGGCAGATACGCAGTATTTT. This chain connects TRBV6-5 to TRBJ2-3, with 7 bases matching TRBD1. Trimming removed 6 bases from V and 4 bases from J; junction bases left unmatched: 7. The V gene's germline CDR1 is MNHEY and CDR2 SVGAGI. The CDR3 covers 14 residues.

This clone occurred a few times. The rearrangement links TRBV29-1 to TRBJ2-2; 10 nucleotides align to TRBD2. The CDR3 runs to 15 residues. CDR1 is SQVTM, CDR2 ANQGSEA, per germline. J gave up 1 base and V 6 bases, and 5 bases lay outside the gene matches. CDR3 nucleotide sequence: TGCAGCGTCTCACTAGCGGGACTGAACACCGGGGAGCTGTTTTTT. Translation: CSVSLAGLNTGELFF.

The CDR3 spells CASSSGALAKNIQYF. The CDR3 nucleotides read TGTGCCAGCAGCTCAGGGGCGCTAGCCAAAAACATTCAGTACTTC. This chain connects TRBV7-2 to TRBJ2-4, with D possibly matching TRBD1 (6 bases). This CDR3 contains 15 residues. Germline values: CDR1 SGHTA, CDR2 FQGNSA. The ends were cut back, 4 bases at V and 0 bases at J, with 10 bases in the middle.

This clone was counted between two and nine times. The rearrangement links TRBV10-3 to TRBJ2-7; 10 nucleotides agree with TRBD2. Germline-derived CDR1 and CDR2 are ENHRY and SYGVKD. V trimming: 6 bases; J trimming: 0 bases; junction bases outside the gene matches: 2. The CDR3 runs 14 residues. The DNA for the CDR3 is TGTGCCATCAGGGGGACTAGCGCCTCCTACGAGCAGTACTTC. Translated, it gives CAIRGTSASYEQYF.

The V gene is TRBV19, the J gene TRBJ2-6; D ambiguous. The CDR3 runs to 13 residues. CDR1 LNHDA and CDR2 SQIVND come from the germline V gene (reference sequence). V was trimmed by 7 bases and J by 2 bases, leaving 6 bases between them. The DNA for the CDR3 is TGTGCCAGTACCCCAGCTGGGGCCAACGTCCTGACTTTC. This encodes CASTPAGANVLTF.

The chain couples TRBV15 to TRBJ1-2; D unresolved. This CDR3 comprises 13 residues. Trimming removed 0 bases at V and 4 bases at J, with 6 bases between. The germline gives CDR1 LNHNV, CDR2 YYDKDF (reference sequence). Here the CDR3 DNA reads TGTGCCACCAGCAGAGAAAGGAGCTATGGCTACACCTTC. Translation gives CATSRERSYGYTF.

This clone has only a few counts. The chain is built from TRBV5-1 and TRBJ2-3; 7 bases align to TRBD1. Germline V gene sequence: CDR1 SGHRS, CDR2 YFSETQ. The CDR3 spans 15 residues. The junction had 4 bases not matched to a gene; V was cut back by 3 bases and J by 0 bases. The CDR3 nucleotides are TGCGCCAGCAGCTGGGGACAGTCTAGCACAGATACGCAGTATTTT. Its translation is CASSWGQSSTDTQYF.

The V gene is TRBV6-5, the J gene TRBJ2-3; D is undetermined. The CDR3 is made up of 12 amino acids. Germline-derived CDR1 and CDR2 are MNHEY and SVGAGI. Deletions cut 6 bases from V and 2 bases from J, with 6 bases between. CDR3 region: CASRGNTDTQYF. The CDR3 DNA sequence: TGTGCCAGCAGAGGCAACACAGATACGCAGTATTTT.

This clone has only a few counts. The CDR3 DNA follows: TGCGCCAGCAGCTTGGCCGCAGGGACCTCCTACAATGAGCAGTTCTTC. Translated: CASSLAAGTSYNEQFF. The chain is built from TRBV5-1 and TRBJ2-1; D tentatively reads TRBD1 or TRBD2 (5 bases each). The ends were cut back, 0 bases at V and 0 bases at J, with 10 bases in the middle. Germline values: CDR1 SGHRS, CDR2 YFSETQ. This CDR3 is 16 amino acids long.

The gene calls are TRBV29-1 and TRBJ2-5; TRBD2 might be the D (5 bases). Germline V gene lookup returns CDR1 SQVTM and CDR2 ANQGSEA. The CDR3 consists of 9 residues. Trimming cost V 8 bases and J 5 bases, with 6 bases left between them. The CDR3: CSPGETQYF. The CDR3 region has the DNA TGCAGCCCGGGGGAGACCCAGTACTTC.

This clone was seen only a few times. The CDR3 DNA reads as TGTGCCAGCAGCTTCCTGGGACTTTCCTACGAGCAGTACTTC. Protein sequence: CASSFLGLSYEQYF. The chain has TRBV11-2 and TRBJ2-7, with D possibly TRBD2 on 6 matching bases. The CDR3 length is 14 residues. Germline CDR1 and CDR2: SGHAT and FQNNGV. V dropped 3 bases and J dropped 1 base, with 10 bases sitting between them. Filled out from reference TRBV11-2 and TRBJ2-7, the complete variable domain reads EAGVAQSPRYKIIEKRQSVAFWCNPISGHATLYWYQQILGQGPKLLIQFQNNGVVDDSQLPKDRFSAERLKGVDSTLKIQPAKLEDSAVYLCASSFLGLSYEQYFGPGTRLTVT.